These 18 T cell receptor beta chains came from one sample sequenced in a study of blood T cell repertoires in COVID-19. TCRdb keeps only in-frame clones here, not all; method: immunoSEQ multiplex PCR. The top ten clones hold 4.5% to 5.5% of a sample with over 200,000 clones, over 80% of them seen once. Input material: peripheral blood. These receptors originate from a human donor in a cohort sampled during active COVID-19.

The chain combines TRBV5-1 with TRBJ1-1; tentatively, D is TRBD1 (6 bases). With 1 base removed from V and 5 bases from J, the gap between germline ends came to 12 bases. The CDR3 contains 14 residues. Germline V gene sequence: CDR1 SGHRS, CDR2 YFSETQ. The CDR3 spells CASSLPGDGTEAFF. The CDR3 region has the DNA TGCGCCAGCAGCTTGCCAGGGGACGGGACTGAAGCTTTCTTT.

The rearrangement links TRBV9 to TRBJ2-7, with 7 bases fitting TRBD2. CDR1 is SGDLS, CDR2 YYNGEE, per germline. Unmatched junction bases numbered 12, after V lost 4 bases and J lost 2 bases. CDR3 length: 16 amino acids. The CDR3 spells CASSLGIGLETYEQYF. The CDR3 DNA reads TGTGCCAGCAGCCTTGGAATCGGACTAGAAACCTACGAGCAGTACTTC. Combining the CDR3 with reference TRBV9 and TRBJ2-7 gives the whole variable domain DSGVTQTPKHLITATGQRVTLRCSPRSGDLSVYWYQQSLDQGLQFLIQYYNGEERAKGNILERFSAQQFPDLHSELNLSSLELGDSALYFCASSLGIGLETYEQYFGPGTRLTVT.

The chain joins TRBV4-3 to TRBJ2-1; possibly TRBD2 for D (6 bases). Trimming took 3 bases from V and 9 from J, leaving 15 bases between them. Germline loops: CDR1 LGHNA, CDR2 YSLEER. This CDR3 has 14 residues. This CDR3 is CASSHRTIGGEQFF. The CDR3 DNA reads TGCGCCAGCAGCCATCGGACTATCGGTGGTGAGCAGTTCTTC.

This clone has just a few counts. V is TRBV10-3 and J is TRBJ2-7; 8 positions match TRBD1. The trim removed 5 bases at V and 5 bases at J, leaving 5 bases unmatched. The CDR3 covers 13 residues. Germline V gene sequence: CDR1 ENHRY, CDR2 SYGVKD. For the CDR3, the DNA is TGTGCCATCAGTCCCAGGGGGCAGGACGAGCAGTACTTC. It translates to CAISPRGQDEQYF.

V and J are TRBV28 and TRBJ2-7; D perhaps matches TRBD1 (6 bases). This CDR3 spans 13 amino acids. Germline lookup yields CDR1 MDHEN and CDR2 SYDVKM. Trimming stripped 5 bases from V and 3 bases from J, with 11 bases between. This chain's CDR3 is CASSNRAHYEQYF. The CDR3 DNA sequence: TGTGCCAGCAGTAACAGGGCCCACTACGAGCAGTACTTC.

The gene calls are TRBV5-1 and TRBJ2-6; D perhaps matches TRBD1 (6 bases). V was clipped by 4 bases and J by 1 base, with 6 bases between them. CDR1 is SGHRS, CDR2 YFSETQ, per germline. The CDR3 extends over 14 amino acids. The CDR3 DNA is TGCGCCAGCAGCAGGGGGTCTGGGGCCAACGTCCTGACTTTC. Its translation: CASSRGSGANVLTF.

This clone was seen more than once but under ten times. The chain has TRBV4-2 and TRBJ2-5, with 10 bases aligning to TRBD2. V lost 0 bases to trimming and J lost 5 bases; unmatched junction nucleotides: 3. The CDR3 contains 15 residues. In germline, CDR1 is LGHNA, CDR2 YNFKEQ. In DNA, the CDR3 is TGTGCCAGCAGCCAAGAAGGGGGACTAGCGGAGACCCAGTACTTC. Protein: CASSQEGGLAETQYF.

The chain links TRBV5-4 to TRBJ2-7; 13 bases align to TRBD2. CDR3 size: 16 residues. The trim removed 4 bases at V and 6 bases at J, leaving 10 bases unmatched. Germline CDR1 SGHNT, CDR2 YYREEE (reference sequence). The CDR3 reads CASSPGLAGWGLEQYF. The CDR3 coding sequence is TGTGCCAGCAGCCCGGGACTAGCGGGATGGGGGCTCGAGCAGTACTTC.

The rearrangement joins TRBV11-1 to TRBJ2-1; no definite D call. The CDR3 contains 11 residues. V lost 3 bases and J lost 9, with 6 bases in between. CDR1 and CDR2 (germline): SGHAT, FQDESV (reference sequence). CDR3 protein: CASSFFGEQFF. The DNA of the CDR3 is TGTGCCAGCAGCTTCTTCGGTGAGCAGTTCTTC.

The chain links TRBV6-5 to TRBJ2-7, with 8 nucleotides matching TRBD1. This CDR3 is 15 amino acids long. Germline CDR1 and CDR2: MNHEY and SVGAGI. Unmatched junction bases numbered 6, after V lost 0 bases and J lost 5 bases. DNA for the CDR3: TGTGCCAGCAGTTACTCGGGGGACAGGCTCCACGAGCAGTACTTC. It codes for CASSYSGDRLHEQYF.

J is TRBJ2-5 and V is TRBV29-1; 8 bases line up with TRBD2. Germline assignment: CDR1 SQVTM and CDR2 ANQGSEA. J gave up 4 bases and V 6 bases, and 4 bases lay outside the gene matches. The CDR3 totals 12 residues. The chain's CDR3 is CSVAGGGETQYF. The CDR3 nucleotides read TGCAGCGTCGCGGGGGGAGGAGAGACCCAGTACTTC. The full variable domain, its missing parts supplied by reference TRBV29-1 and TRBJ2-5, is SAVISQKPSRDICQRGTSLTIQCQVDSQVTMMFWYRQQPGQSLTLIATANQGSEATYESGFVIDKFPISRPNLTFSTLTVSNMSPEDSSIYLCSVAGGGETQYFGPGTRLLVL.

The genes are TRBV30 and TRBJ1-1; 9 nucleotides agree with TRBD1. The CDR3 runs 12 residues. Trimming removed 5 bases from V and 6 bases from J; junction bases left unmatched: 4. Germline V gene sequence: CDR1 GTSNPN, CDR2 SVGIG (reference sequence). CDR3 loop: CAWGQGFAEAFF. CDR3 coding DNA: TGTGCCTGGGGACAGGGGTTCGCTGAAGCTTTCTTT.

This chain links TRBV20-1 with TRBJ2-7; a weak D match, TRBD1 (5 bases). The germline V and J ends were trimmed by 2 bases and 11 bases, with 13 bases remaining between them. Germline CDR1 is DFQATT and CDR2 is SNEGSKA (reference sequence). The CDR3 is 11 residues long. The CDR3 protein is CSARQGDRKYF. In nucleotides, the CDR3 is TGCAGTGCTAGACAAGGGGATCGGAAGTACTTC.

V is TRBV2 and J is TRBJ2-6; a weak D match, TRBD1 (6 bases). Trimming cost V 5 bases and J 4 bases, with 12 bases left between them. Germline V CDR1 and CDR2: SNHLY, FYNNEI. This CDR3 has 15 amino acids. CDR3 DNA: TGTGCCAGCAGTTTAACAGGGTACGGGGCCAACGTCCTGACTTTC. It yields the protein CASSLTGYGANVLTF.

In this sample, this clone turned up a few times. The genes are TRBV7-3 and TRBJ1-1; TRBD1 matches at 10 bases. Per the germline V gene, CDR1 is SGHTA and CDR2 is FQGTGA. J was trimmed by 5 bases and V by 6 bases; bases with no gene match: 6. The CDR3 is made up of 14 amino acids. The DNA of the CDR3 is TGTGCCAGCAGTCGGGACAGGGGAAGTACTGAAGCTTTCTTT. Translated, it gives CASSRDRGSTEAFF.

The chain is built from TRBV24-1 and TRBJ1-1; D is perhaps TRBD1 (6 bases). The ends were cut back, 2 bases at V and 6 bases at J, with 6 bases in the middle. The CDR3 runs to 12 residues. Germline V gene data show CDR1 as KGHDR and CDR2 as SFDVKD. CDR3 in DNA: TGTGCCACCAGTGATTCAGGGGCTGAAGCTTTCTTT. This codes for CATSDSGAEAFF.

The V gene is TRBV7-9, the J gene TRBJ2-7, with D perhaps matching TRBD2 (6 bases). This CDR3 region has 15 residues. Germline V gene sequence: CDR1 SEHNR, CDR2 FQNEAQ (reference sequence). V shed 5 bases and J shed 7 bases, with 21 bases lying between them. CDR3 DNA sequence: TGTGCCAGCAGCCCTTGGGGGAGGACCCCGGGGGAGCAGTACTTC. Protein: CASSPWGRTPGEQYF.

The rearrangement links TRBV5-1 to TRBJ2-7; 9 bases agree with TRBD2. V dropped 0 bases and J dropped 0; count of bases not matched to a gene: 1. The CDR3 has 15 amino acids. From germline, CDR1 is SGHRS and CDR2 YFSETQ. The CDR3 reads CASSLVSGSSYEQYF. The CDR3 DNA is TGCGCCAGCAGCTTGGTTAGCGGGAGCTCCTACGAGCAGTACTTC. The variable domain in full, completed from reference TRBV5-1 and TRBJ2-7, reads KAGVTQTPRYLIKTRGQQVTLSCSPISGHRSVSWYQQTPGQGLQFLFEYFSETQRNKGNFPGRFSGRQFSNSRSEMNVSTLELGDSALYLCASSLVSGSSYEQYFGPGTRLTVT.